This T cell receptor beta chain was captured in a study of tumor-infiltrating lymphocytes in primary liver carcinoma (dated 2017 in TCRdb). With regard to the full study: Between November 2015 and March 2016, about 5 patients in China with histopathologically diagnosed primary liver carcinoma had their tumors surgically resected. Hepatocellular carcinoma (four) or combined HCC and intrahepatic cholangiocarcinoma (one) was present in the five patients, who were three men and two women aged 30 to 69 years. Tumors of the five patients were stage T1-T3 N0M0 with maximum diameters of about 4 to 10 cm. Each sample produced roughly 3.65 to 7.13 million productive TCRbeta reads, and read depth showed no significant difference between tissue types. Across five regions of each liver tumor, along with adjacent normal tissue and blood, the study brought together TCRbeta repertoire sequencing, expression microarrays and whole-exome sequencing. A total of 35 specimens from 5 patients, comprising some 25 tumor regions, 5 adjacent noncancerous liver tissues and 5 peripheral blood samples, were covered by TCRbeta repertoire sequencing. Reproducibility between technical replicate repertoires was high, with correlation coefficients above 0.95 and mean shared-clone rates approximately 0.9. The study at large found these results: Because the samples were bulk and unsorted, CD4+ and CD8+ T cell repertoires could not be compared. The top 250 clones made up a significantly larger repertoire fraction in tumors than in blood (p = 0.039). Repertoire overlap was higher between tumor regions (mean approximately 36%) than tumor-adjacent (17%) or tumor-blood (approximately 14%) pairs, consistent with antigen-driven expansion. The study included only 4 to 6 patients, and the authors note findings should be validated in a larger study. Because only the TCR beta chain was sequenced and unpaired alpha chains were not captured, true repertoire diversity is likely underestimated.

From a lookup of the germline V gene (reference sequence), CDR1 and CDR2 are SEHNR and FQNEAQ. The CDR3, cysteine through phenylalanine, is 15 amino acids long. Of all the DNA, just the CDR3 is kept, 45 bases in frame from base 1. V loses 0 bases at its end and J loses 10 bases; junction bases beyond the gene matches: 5. With respect to this clonotype: It lacks a known antigen. Nothing much larger sits one base from this clone, and base qualities are not available.

Blood RNA was extracted from unsorted whole blood using TRIzol reagent, and germline DNA was obtained with the DNeasy Blood & Tissue kit. Chronic HBV infection was present in the patients, and the patients were treatment-naive at sampling. Before surgery, approximately 3.8 milliliters of peripheral blood were drawn into K2EDTA tubes. TCRbeta-specific cDNA was reverse-transcribed from 500 ng total RNA using a constant-region primer and ProtoScript II reverse transcriptase. Three nested multiplex PCR rounds, following a slightly modified ARM-PCR procedure, were used to build the TCRbeta libraries. Each of the first two PCR rounds ran for about 11 cycles using multiplex TRBV1-TRBV30 forward primers together with a Cbeta reverse primer. Sample barcodes and Illumina adapters were added in a final 25-cycle PCR using Deep VentR polymerase. Before sequencing, amplicons of 200-500 bp were gel-purified using a QIAquick gel extraction kit. The TCRbeta amplicons were sequenced with 250-bp paired-end reads on an Illumina HiSeq 2500. The published analysis was carried out like this. Trimmomatic v0.33 was used to quality-trim the reads, and FLASH v1.2.11 was used to merge paired reads so that full CDR3 sequences could be recovered. V, D and J germline segments were assigned to the rearranged TCRbeta sequences by MiGEC v1.2.1b. Clonotype statistics, along with Shannon-Wiener diversity indices, were calculated using VDJtools v1.0.0. Except for diversity analysis, only each sample's 250 most abundant clonotypes were used in subsequent analyses to reduce sampling bias. TCRdb passed the public sequencing reads through fastp at Q25 and MiXCR, retaining productive beta sequences. For every CDR3 protein sequence, its rows merge into one entry that carries the most common genes and DNA. The authors' filters were not applied to this entry. Here the sample has approximately 300,000 distinct CDR3 sequences; about 62% occur a single time. The ten most abundant clones make up roughly 10% of the sample.

Material for sequencing was peripheral blood. The chain couples TRBV7-9 to TRBJ2-1, with 11 junctional bases fitting TRBD2. This TCR came from a man in his forties or fifties with primary liver carcinoma and hepatitis B virus infection. The CDR3 reads CASSLAVAGGAEQFF. The nucleotide sequence is TGTGCCAGCAGCTTAGCGGTAGCGGGGGGGGCCGAGCAGTTCTTC.